These 20 T cell receptor beta chains originate from one sample sequenced in a study of monozygotic twins with inflammatory bowel disease. TCRdb reworked the 5' RACE reads into one entry per CDR3 protein, no DNA. In all, the sample yields around 230,000 distinct CDR3 sequences. Input material: blood. These receptors were obtained from a human donor with ulcerative colitis or Crohn's disease, or a healthy co-twin of an affected twin (not recorded which).

The chain couples TRBV12-3 or TRBV12-4 to TRBJ2-2; the TCRdb call, TRBD1, lacks DNA for checking. The CDR3 consists of 14 residues. CDR3 in amino acids: CASSLGTDTGELFF.

This chain links TRBV5-4 with TRBJ1-6; the D call of TRBD1 rests on TCRdb alone, since no DNA is present to check it. Germline V gene data show CDR1 as SGHNT and CDR2 as YYREEE (reference sequence). This CDR3 region has 16 residues. This CDR3 is CASSRVAGLLNSPLHF.

J is TRBJ1-6 and V is TRBV6-1; TCRdb returns TRBD1, unconfirmable since there is no DNA. The CDR3 extends over 17 amino acids. The germline gives CDR1 MNHNS, CDR2 SASEGT. The chain's CDR3 is CASSLPGQGAPNSPLHF.

The chain recombines TRBV10-3 with TRBJ2-5; the TCRdb call, TRBD2, lacks DNA for checking. The CDR3 covers 14 residues. The germline gives CDR1 ENHRY, CDR2 SYGVKD. The CDR3: CAISSRQGQETQYF.

This rearrangement joins TRBV12-3 or TRBV12-4 to TRBJ1-2. The CDR3 length is 15 residues. The CDR3 here is CASSLTYSVYLGYTF.

CDR3 in amino acids: CATSGAAGANVLTF. The chain couples TRBV24-1 to TRBJ2-6; the TRBD2 assignment by TCRdb is unverifiable without DNA. The CDR3 covers 14 residues. CDR1 and CDR2 from the germline V gene are KGHDR and SFDVKD.

The V call is TRBV20-1, the J call TRBJ1-3. The CDR3 loop spans 13 amino acids. Germline values: CDR1 DFQATT, CDR2 SNEGSKA (reference sequence). The CDR3: CSAPQGSGNTIYF.

V usage is TRBV5-6 and J usage is TRBJ1-2; TCRdb outputs TRBD1, but without DNA this stays unchecked. This CDR3 is built from 16 residues. Looked up from germline, CDR1 is SGHDT and CDR2 is YYEEEE. The CDR3 is CASSFSTGWQGAGYTF.

The chain combines TRBV5-1 with TRBJ2-1; the D call from TCRdb, TRBD1, cannot be confirmed without DNA. Looked up from germline, CDR1 is SGHRS and CDR2 is YFSETQ. The CDR3 runs 14 residues. The CDR3 here is CASSLSGGRNEQFF.

The V gene is TRBV7-9, the J gene TRBJ2-1; no DNA is available, so the TRBD2 call from TCRdb remains unchecked. CDR1 SEHNR and CDR2 FQNEAQ come from the germline V gene (reference sequence). CDR3 length equals 15 residues. CDR3: CASKPWTSGANEQFF. Variable domain in full (rest from reference TRBV7-9 and TRBJ2-1): DTGVSQNPRHKITKRGQNVTFRCDPISEHNRLYWYRQTLGQGPEFLTYFQNEAQLEKSRLLSDRFSAERPKGSFSTLEIQRTEQGDSAMYLCASKPWTSGANEQFFGPGTRLTVL.

V is TRBV20-1 and J is TRBJ2-2; TCRdb designates TRBD1, a call that cannot be tested without DNA. The CDR3 runs 14 residues. The germline V gene has CDR1 DFQATT and CDR2 SNEGSKA (reference sequence). CDR3 sequence reads: CSASGGLNTGELFF.

The V gene is TRBV5-1, the J gene TRBJ2-6; with no DNA, the TCRdb D assignment of TRBD1 cannot be verified. This CDR3 is built from 16 residues. Per the germline V gene, CDR1 is SGHRS and CDR2 is YFSETQ. The CDR3 region is CASSLDRGAGANVLTF.

The chain recombines TRBV15 with TRBJ1-2; TCRdb lists TRBD1, though no DNA is available to test this call. Germline CDR1 is LNHNV and CDR2 is YYDKDF (reference sequence). The CDR3 length is 15 residues. The CDR3 is CATSREWDRHYGYTF.

V gene TRBV27 combines with J gene TRBJ1-5; as DNA is missing, the TRBD1 call by TCRdb cannot be tested. CDR3 size: 15 residues. Germline V CDR1 and CDR2: MNHEY, SMNVEV (reference sequence). CDR3: CASHPGQGGNQPQHF.

The V gene is TRBV15, the J gene TRBJ1-1. Per the germline V gene, CDR1 is LNHNV and CDR2 is YYDKDF (reference sequence). The CDR3 length is 15 residues. CDR3 sequence: CATSRPHTGSTEAFF.

This CDR3 reads CASSLEGQNNQPQHF. V usage is TRBV5-1 and J usage is TRBJ1-5; TCRdb gives TRBD1 as the D gene, but with no DNA this cannot be confirmed. This CDR3 spans 15 amino acids. Germline-derived CDR1 and CDR2 are SGHRS and YFSETQ.

The V and J genes are TRBV20-1 and TRBJ2-5; TCRdb's assignment of TRBD1 cannot be checked, as there is no DNA. The CDR3 has 16 amino acids. CDR1 is DFQATT, CDR2 SNEGSKA, per germline (reference sequence). The CDR3: CSAGGGAGYYQETQYF.

V gene TRBV11-2 combines with J gene TRBJ1-2. The V gene's germline CDR1 is SGHAT and CDR2 FQNNGV. The length of the CDR3 is 13 residues. Here the CDR3 reads CASSFGGGFGYTF.

The chain is built from TRBV5-5 and TRBJ2-7; TCRdb reports TRBD1, a call that lacks DNA to check it against. Per the germline V gene, CDR1 is SGHKS and CDR2 is YYEKEE (reference sequence). CDR3 size: 13 residues. The CDR3 is CASSSTGKGEQYF.

The chain carries TRBV12-3 or TRBV12-4 and TRBJ1-2; the TRBD1 assignment by TCRdb is unverifiable without DNA. This CDR3 has 15 amino acids. This CDR3 reads CASSFLAGGVHGYTF.